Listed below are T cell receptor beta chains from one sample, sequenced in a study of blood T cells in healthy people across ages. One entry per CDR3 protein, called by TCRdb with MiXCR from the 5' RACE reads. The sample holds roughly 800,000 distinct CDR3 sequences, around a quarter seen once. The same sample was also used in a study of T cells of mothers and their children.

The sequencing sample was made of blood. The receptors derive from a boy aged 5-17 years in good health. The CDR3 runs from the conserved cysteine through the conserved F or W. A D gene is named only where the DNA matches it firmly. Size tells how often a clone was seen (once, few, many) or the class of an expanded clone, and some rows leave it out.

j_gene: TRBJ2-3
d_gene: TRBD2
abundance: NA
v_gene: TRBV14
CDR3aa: CASSSGTSDTDTQYF
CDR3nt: TGTGCCAGCAGTTCCGGGACTAGCGACACAGATACGCAGTATTTT

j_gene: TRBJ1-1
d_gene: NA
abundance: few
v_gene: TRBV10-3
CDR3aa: CAISGQAEAFF
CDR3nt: TGTGCCATCAGTGGACAGGCCGAAGCTTTCTTT

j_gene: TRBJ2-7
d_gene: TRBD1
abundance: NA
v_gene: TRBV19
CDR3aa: CASGQGSSYEQYF
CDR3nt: TGTGCCAGCGGACAGGGGAGCTCCTACGAGCAGTACTTC

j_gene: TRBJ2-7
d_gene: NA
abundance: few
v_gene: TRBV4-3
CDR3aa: CASSQDSRALYEQYF
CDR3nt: TGCGCCAGCAGCCAAGATTCCCGAGCACTATACGAGCAGTACTTC

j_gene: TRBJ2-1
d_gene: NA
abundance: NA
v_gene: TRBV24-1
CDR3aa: CATSDFDRNSHNEQFF
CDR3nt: TGTGCCACCAGTGATTTTGACAGGAACTCCCACAATGAGCAGTTCTTC

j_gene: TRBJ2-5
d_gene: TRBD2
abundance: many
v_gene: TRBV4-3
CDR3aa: CASSQDRGGQETQYF
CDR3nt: TGCGCCAGCAGCCAAGATCGGGGGGGCCAAGAGACCCAGTACTTC

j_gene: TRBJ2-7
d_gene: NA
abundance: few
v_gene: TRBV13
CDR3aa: CASSLERGYEQYF
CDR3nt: TGTGCCAGCAGCTTGGAGAGGGGGTACGAGCAGTACTTC

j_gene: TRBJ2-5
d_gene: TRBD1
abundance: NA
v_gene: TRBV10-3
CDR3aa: CATGTGRYQETQYF
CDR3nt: TGTGCCACCGGGACAGGGAGGTACCAAGAGACCCAGTACTTC

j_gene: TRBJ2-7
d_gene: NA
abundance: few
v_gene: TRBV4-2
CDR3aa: CASSQARLNSYEQYF
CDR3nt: TGTGCCAGCAGCCAAGCACGGCTTAATTCCTACGAGCAGTACTTC

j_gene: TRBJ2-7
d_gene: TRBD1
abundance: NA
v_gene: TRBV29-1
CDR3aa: CSVAGQELYEQYF
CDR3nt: TGCAGCGTTGCGGGACAGGAACTCTACGAGCAGTACTTC

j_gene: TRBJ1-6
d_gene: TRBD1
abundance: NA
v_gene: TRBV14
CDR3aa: CASSQEGTGVSPLHF
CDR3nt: TGTGCCAGCAGCCAAGAAGGGACAGGGGTTTCACCCCTCCACTTT

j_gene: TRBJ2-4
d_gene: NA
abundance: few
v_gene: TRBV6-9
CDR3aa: CASSPMGLDKNIQYF
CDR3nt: TGTGCCAGCAGTCCGATGGGGTTGGACAAAAACATTCAGTACTTC

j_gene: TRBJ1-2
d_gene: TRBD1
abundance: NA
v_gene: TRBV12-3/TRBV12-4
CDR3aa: CASSLIRLRDRNYYGYTF
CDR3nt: TGTGCCAGCAGCCTGATACGACTCCGGGACAGGAATTACTATGGCTACACCTTC

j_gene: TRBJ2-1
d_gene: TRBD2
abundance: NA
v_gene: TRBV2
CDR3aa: CASEKYTSGYNEQFF
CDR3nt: TGTGCCAGCGAAAAATACACTAGCGGCTACAATGAGCAGTTCTTC

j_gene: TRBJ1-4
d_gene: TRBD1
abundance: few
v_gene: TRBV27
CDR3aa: CASSLRAFTGVIFPTNEKLFF
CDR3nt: TGTGCCAGCAGTTTACGGGCTTTCACAGGGGTCATCTTTCCAACTAATGAAAAACTGTTTTTT

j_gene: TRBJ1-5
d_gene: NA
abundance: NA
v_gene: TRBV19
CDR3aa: CASSSGRGHNQPQHF
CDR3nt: TGTGCCAGTAGTTCCGGACGGGGGCACAATCAGCCCCAGCATTTT

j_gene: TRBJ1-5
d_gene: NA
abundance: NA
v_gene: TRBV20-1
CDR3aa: CSAARRDQPQHF
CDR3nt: TGCAGTGCGGCTCGGCGGGATCAGCCCCAGCATTTT

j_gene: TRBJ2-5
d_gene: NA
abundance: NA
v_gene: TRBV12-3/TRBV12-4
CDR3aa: CASSISSRPYF
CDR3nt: TGTGCCAGCTCAATATCTAGCAGACCGTACTTC

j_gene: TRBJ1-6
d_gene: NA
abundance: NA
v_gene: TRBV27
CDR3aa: CASSVGGRYSPLHF
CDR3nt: TGTGCCAGCAGTGTGGGGGGCCGGTACTCACCCCTCCACTTT

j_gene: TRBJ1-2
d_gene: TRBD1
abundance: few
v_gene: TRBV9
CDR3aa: CASSMDRDRPLF
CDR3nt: TGTGCCAGCAGCATGGACCGGGACAGGCCCCTCTTC

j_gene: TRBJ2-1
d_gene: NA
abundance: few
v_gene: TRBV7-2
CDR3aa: CASSLAPGPNEQFF
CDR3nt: TGTGCCAGCAGCCTAGCCCCGGGGCCCAATGAGCAGTTCTTC

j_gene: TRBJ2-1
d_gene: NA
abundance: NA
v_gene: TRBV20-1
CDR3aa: CSASLMGEQFF
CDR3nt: TGCAGTGCTAGCCTGATGGGTGAGCAGTTCTTC

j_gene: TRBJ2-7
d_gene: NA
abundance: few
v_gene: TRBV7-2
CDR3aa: CASSLVWSKLSSYEQYF
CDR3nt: TGTGCCAGCAGCTTAGTCTGGTCCAAGCTAAGCTCCTACGAGCAGTACTTC

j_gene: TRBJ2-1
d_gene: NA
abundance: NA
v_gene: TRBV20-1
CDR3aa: CSARPSYNEQFF
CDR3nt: TGCAGTGCTAGACCCTCCTACAATGAGCAGTTCTTC

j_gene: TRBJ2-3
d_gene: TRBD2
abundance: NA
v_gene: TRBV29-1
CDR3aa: CSVESASGGPPWGDTQYF
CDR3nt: TGCAGCGTTGAATCGGCTAGCGGGGGGCCCCCCTGGGGAGATACGCAGTATTTT

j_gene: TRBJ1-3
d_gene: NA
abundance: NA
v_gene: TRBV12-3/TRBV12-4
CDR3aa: CASSVVRQHSGNTIYF
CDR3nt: TGTGCCAGCAGTGTCGTAAGGCAACACTCTGGAAACACCATATATTTT

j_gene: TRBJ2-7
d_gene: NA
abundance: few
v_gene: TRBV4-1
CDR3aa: CASSLQAFPYEQYF
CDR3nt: TGCGCCAGCAGCCTACAAGCGTTCCCCTACGAGCAGTACTTC

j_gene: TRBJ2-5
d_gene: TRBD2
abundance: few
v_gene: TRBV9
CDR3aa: CASSVAEASGGSSQETQYF
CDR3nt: TGTGCCAGCAGCGTAGCTGAGGCTAGCGGGGGGTCCAGCCAAGAGACCCAGTACTTC

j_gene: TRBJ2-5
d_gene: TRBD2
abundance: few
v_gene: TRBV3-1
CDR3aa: CASSQEFVAGVYRETQYF
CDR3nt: TGTGCCAGCAGCCAAGAATTTGTAGCGGGAGTTTATCGAGAGACCCAGTACTTC